This T cell receptor beta chain was found in a study of blood T cell repertoires in COVID-19. The wider study: Italy, Spain and the United States were the sources of the convalescent and acute COVID-19 samples. Sources were T cells, B-cell-depleted T cells, or PBMCs; the material itself was cDNA or gDNA.

As originally analysed: Reference gene primer amplification gave nucleated cell count estimates. The data were produced by immunoSEQ multiplex PCR, yet TCRdb's version contains in-frame clones alone and is incomplete. The V and J calls and clone size are taken from that table; D and trimming were inferred from the DNA. This sample has about 240,000 clones, with approximately 80% found just once. This CDR3 region has 15 residues. J was trimmed by 5 bases and V by 6 bases; bases with no gene match: 11. CDR1 MNHEY and CDR2 SMNVEV come from the germline V gene (reference sequence). Sequencing was done on a sample of peripheral blood. V usage is TRBV27 and J usage is TRBJ2-3; 7 nucleotides match TRBD1. The clonotype originates from a woman between 65 and 79 years old with acute or convalescent COVID-19. Written as DNA, the CDR3 is TGTGCCAGCAGGTCTGACAGGGAAGTTAGAGATACGCAGTATTTT. This translates into CASRSDREVRDTQYF.